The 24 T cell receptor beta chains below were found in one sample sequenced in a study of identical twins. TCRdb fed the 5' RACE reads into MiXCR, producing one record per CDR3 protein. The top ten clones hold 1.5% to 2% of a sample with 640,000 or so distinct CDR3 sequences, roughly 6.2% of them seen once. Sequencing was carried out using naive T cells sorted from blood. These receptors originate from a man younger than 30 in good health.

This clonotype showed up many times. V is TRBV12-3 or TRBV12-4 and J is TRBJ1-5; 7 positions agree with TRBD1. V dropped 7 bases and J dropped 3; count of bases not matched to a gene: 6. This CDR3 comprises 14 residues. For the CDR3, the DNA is TGTGCCAGCACCCCCGGGACAGACAATCAGCCCCAGCATTTT. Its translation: CASTPGTDNQPQHF.

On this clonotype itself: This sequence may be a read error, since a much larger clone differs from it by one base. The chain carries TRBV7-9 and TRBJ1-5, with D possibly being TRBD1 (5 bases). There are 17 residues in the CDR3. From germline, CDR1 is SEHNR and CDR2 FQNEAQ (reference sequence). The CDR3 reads CASSLEGSGQINQPQRF. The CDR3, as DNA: TGTGCCAGCAGCTTAGAGGGGAGCGGGCAGATCAATCAGCCCCAGCGTTTT. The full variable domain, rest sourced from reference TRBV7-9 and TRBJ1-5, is DTGVSQNPRHKITKRGQNVTFRCDPISEHNRLYWYRQTLGQGPEFLTYFQNEAQLEKSRLLSDRFSAERPKGSFSTLEIQRTEQGDSAMYLCASSLEGSGQINQPQRFGDGTRLSIL.

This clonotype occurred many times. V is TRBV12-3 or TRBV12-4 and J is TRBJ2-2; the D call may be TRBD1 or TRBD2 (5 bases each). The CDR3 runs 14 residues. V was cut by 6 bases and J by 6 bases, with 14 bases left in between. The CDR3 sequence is CASRPGTTAGELFF. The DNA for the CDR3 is TGTGCCAGCAGACCCGGGACGACAGCCGGGGAGCTGTTTTTT.

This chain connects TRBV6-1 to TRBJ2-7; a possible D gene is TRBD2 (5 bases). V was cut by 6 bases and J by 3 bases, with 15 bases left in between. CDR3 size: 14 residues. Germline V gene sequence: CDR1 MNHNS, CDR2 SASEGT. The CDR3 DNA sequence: TGTGCCAGCAGCACGAGGGATCCAGGCTACGAGCAGTACTTC. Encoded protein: CASSTRDPGYEQYF.

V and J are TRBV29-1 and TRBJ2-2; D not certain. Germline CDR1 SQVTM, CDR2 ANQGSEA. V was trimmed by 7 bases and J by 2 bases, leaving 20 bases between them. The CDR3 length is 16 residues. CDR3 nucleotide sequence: TGCAGCGCAGATATTCGCCGATCGGCTAACACCGGGGAGCTGTTTTTT. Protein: CSADIRRSANTGELFF.

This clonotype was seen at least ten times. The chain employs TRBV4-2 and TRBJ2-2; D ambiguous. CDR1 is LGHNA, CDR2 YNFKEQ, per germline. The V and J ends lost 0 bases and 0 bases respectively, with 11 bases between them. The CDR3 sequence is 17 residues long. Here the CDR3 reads CASSQDGPSANTGELFF. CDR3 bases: TGTGCCAGCAGCCAAGATGGACCTTCCGCGAACACCGGGGAGCTGTTTTTT.

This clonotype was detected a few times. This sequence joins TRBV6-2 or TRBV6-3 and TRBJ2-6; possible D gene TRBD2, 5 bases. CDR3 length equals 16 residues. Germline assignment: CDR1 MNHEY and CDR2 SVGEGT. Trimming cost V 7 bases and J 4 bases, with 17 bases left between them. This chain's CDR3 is CASTGLRASGANVLTF. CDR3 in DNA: TGTGCCAGCACAGGATTGCGGGCTTCAGGGGCCAACGTCCTGACTTTC.

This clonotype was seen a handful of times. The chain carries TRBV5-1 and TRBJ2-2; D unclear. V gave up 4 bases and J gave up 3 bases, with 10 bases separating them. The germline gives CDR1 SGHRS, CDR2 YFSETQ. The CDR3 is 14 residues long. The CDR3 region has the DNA TGCGCCAGCAGCGTAAGAAGTGACACCGGGGAGCTGTTTTTT. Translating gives CASSVRSDTGELFF.

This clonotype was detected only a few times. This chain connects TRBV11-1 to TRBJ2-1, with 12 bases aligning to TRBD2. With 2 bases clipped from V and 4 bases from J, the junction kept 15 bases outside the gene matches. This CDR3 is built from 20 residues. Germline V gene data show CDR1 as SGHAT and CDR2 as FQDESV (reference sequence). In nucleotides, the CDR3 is TGTGCCAGCAGCTTATTAGTCCGGGGACTAGCGGGTCGACCTTACAATGAGCAGTTCTTC. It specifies CASSLLVRGLAGRPYNEQFF.

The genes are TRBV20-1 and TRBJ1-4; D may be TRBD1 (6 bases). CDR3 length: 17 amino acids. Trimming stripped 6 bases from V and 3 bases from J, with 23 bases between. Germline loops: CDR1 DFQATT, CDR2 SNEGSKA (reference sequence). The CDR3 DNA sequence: TGCAGTGCGCGTAGACCTACAGGGAACACGGCTAATGAAAAACTGTTTTTT. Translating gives CSARRPTGNTANEKLFF.

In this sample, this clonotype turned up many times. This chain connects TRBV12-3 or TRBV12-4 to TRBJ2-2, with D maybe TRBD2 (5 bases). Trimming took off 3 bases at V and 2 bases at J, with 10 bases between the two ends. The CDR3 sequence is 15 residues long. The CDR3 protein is CASSFGGLNTGELFF. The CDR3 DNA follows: TGTGCCAGCAGTTTTGGAGGCCTCAACACCGGGGAGCTGTTTTTT.

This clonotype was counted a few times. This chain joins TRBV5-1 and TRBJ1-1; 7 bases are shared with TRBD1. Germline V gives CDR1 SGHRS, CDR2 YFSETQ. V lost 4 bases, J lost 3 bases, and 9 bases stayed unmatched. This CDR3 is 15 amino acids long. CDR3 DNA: TGCGCCAGCAGCCCGAGGGGGCGATTCGACACTGAAGCTTTCTTT. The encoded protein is CASSPRGRFDTEAFF.

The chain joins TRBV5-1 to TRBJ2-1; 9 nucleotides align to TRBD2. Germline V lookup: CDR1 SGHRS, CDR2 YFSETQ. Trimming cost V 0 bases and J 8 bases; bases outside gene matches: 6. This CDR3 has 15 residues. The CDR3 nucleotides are TGCGCCAGCAGCTTGGTGGCGGGAGGGACCTATGAGCAGTTCTTC. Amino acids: CASSLVAGGTYEQFF.

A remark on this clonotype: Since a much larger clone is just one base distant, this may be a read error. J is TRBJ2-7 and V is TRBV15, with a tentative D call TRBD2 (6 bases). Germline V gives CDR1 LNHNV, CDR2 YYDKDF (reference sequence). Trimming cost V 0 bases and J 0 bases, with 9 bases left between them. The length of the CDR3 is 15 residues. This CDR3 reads CATSRDLGGSYEQYV. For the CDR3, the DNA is TGTGCCACCAGCAGAGATCTGGGGGGCTCCTACGAGCAGTACGTC.

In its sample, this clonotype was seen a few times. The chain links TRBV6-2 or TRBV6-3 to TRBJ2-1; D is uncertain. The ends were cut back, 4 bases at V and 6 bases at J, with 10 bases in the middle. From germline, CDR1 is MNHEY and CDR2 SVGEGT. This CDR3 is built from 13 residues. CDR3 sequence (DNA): TGTGCCAGCAGTTTTCGTAGAGGCAATGAGCAGTTCTTC. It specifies CASSFRRGNEQFF.

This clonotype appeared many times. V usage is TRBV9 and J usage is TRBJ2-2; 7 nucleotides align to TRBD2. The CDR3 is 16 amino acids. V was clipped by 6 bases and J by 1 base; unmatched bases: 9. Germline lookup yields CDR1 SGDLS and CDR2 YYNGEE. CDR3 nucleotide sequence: TGTGCCAGCACCAACGACGGCGGGAGGAACACCGGGGAGCTGTTTTTT. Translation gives CASTNDGGRNTGELFF. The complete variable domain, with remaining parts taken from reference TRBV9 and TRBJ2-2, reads DSGVTQTPKHLITATGQRVTLRCSPRSGDLSVYWYQQSLDQGLQFLIQYYNGEERAKGNILERFSAQQFPDLHSELNLSSLELGDSALYFCASTNDGGRNTGELFFGEGSRLTVL.

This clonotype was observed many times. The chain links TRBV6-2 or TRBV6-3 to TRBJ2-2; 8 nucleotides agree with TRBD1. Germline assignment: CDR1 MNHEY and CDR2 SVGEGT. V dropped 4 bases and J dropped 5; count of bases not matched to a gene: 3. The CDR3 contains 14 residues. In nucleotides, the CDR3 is TGTGCCAGCAGTTCCCAGGGGGCTACCGGGGAGCTGTTTTTT. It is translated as CASSSQGATGELFF.

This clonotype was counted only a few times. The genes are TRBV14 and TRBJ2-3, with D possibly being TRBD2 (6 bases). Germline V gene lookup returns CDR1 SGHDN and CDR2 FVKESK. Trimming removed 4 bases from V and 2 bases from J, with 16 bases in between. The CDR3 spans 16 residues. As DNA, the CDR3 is TGTGCCAGCAGCCCTAGGCGGCGGGGATACACAGATACGCAGTATTTT. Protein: CASSPRRRGYTDTQYF.

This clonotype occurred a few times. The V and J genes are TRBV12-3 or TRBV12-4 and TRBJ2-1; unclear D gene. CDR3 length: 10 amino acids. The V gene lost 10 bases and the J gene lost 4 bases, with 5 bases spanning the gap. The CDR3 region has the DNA TGTGCCACGGGTTACAATGAGCAGTTCTTC. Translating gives CATGYNEQFF.

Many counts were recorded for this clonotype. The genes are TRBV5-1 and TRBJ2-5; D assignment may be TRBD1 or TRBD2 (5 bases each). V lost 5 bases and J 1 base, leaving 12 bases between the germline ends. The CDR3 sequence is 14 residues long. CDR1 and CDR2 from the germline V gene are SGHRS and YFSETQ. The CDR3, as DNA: TGCGCCAGCAGACAGCACGGGGCCCAAGAGACCCAGTACTTC. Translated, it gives CASRQHGAQETQYF. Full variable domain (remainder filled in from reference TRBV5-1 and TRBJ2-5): KAGVTQTPRYLIKTRGQQVTLSCSPISGHRSVSWYQQTPGQGLQFLFEYFSETQRNKGNFPGRFSGRQFSNSRSEMNVSTLELGDSALYLCASRQHGAQETQYFGPGTRLLVL.

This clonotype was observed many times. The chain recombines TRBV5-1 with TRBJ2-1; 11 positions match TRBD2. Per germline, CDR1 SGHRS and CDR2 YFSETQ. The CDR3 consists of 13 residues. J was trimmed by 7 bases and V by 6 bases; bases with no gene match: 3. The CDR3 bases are TGCGCCAGCAAGTCTAGCGGGAGGAATGAGCAGTTCTTC. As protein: CASKSSGRNEQFF. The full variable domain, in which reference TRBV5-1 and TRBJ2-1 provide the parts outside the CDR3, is KAGVTQTPRYLIKTRGQQVTLSCSPISGHRSVSWYQQTPGQGLQFLFEYFSETQRNKGNFPGRFSGRQFSNSRSEMNVSTLELGDSALYLCASKSSGRNEQFFGPGTRLTVL.

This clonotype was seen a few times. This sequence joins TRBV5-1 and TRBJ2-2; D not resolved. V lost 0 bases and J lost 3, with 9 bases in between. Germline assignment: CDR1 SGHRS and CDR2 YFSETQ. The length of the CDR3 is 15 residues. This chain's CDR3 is CASSLAWIDTGELFF. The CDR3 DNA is TGCGCCAGCAGCTTGGCCTGGATAGACACCGGGGAGCTGTTTTTT.

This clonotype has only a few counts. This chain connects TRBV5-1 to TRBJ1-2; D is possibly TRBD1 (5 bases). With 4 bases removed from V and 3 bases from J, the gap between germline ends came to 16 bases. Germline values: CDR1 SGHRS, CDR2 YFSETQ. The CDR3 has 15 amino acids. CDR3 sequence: CASSLTPGRYYGYTF. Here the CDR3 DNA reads TGCGCCAGCAGCCTGACTCCGGGACGGTACTATGGCTACACCTTC.

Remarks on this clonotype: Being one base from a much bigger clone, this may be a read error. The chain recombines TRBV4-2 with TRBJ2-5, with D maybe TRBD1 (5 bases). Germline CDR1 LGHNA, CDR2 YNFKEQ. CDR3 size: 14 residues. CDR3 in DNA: TGTGCCGGCAGCCAAGGGGCGGAAAAAGAGACCCAGTACTTC. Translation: CAGSQGAEKETQYF.